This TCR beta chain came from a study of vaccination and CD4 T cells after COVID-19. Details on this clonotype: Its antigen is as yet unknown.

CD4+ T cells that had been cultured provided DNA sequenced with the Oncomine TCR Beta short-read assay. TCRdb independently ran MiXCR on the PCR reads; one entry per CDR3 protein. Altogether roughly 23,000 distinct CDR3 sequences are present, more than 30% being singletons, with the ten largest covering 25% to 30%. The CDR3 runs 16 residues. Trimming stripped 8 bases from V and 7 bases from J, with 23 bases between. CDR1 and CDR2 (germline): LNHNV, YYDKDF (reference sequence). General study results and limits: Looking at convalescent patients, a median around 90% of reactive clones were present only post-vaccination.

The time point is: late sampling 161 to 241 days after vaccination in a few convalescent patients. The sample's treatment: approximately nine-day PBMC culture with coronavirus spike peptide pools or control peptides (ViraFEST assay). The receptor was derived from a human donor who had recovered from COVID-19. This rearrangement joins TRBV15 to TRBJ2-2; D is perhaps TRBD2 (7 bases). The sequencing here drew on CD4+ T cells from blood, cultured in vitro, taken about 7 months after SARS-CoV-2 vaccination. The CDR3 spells CATGPRGARFGGELFF. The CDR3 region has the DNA TGTGCCACCGGCCCTCGGGGGGCGCGATTCGGCGGGGAGCTGTTTTTT.